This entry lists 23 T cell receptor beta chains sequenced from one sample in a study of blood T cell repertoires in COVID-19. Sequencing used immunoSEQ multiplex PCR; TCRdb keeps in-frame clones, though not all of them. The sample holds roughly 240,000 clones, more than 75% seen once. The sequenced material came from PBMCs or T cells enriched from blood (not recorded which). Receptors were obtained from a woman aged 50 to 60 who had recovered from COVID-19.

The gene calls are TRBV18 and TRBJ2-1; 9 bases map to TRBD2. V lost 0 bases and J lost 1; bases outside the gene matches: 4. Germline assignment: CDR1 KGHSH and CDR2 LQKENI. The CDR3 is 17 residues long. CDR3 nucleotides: TGTGCCAGCTCACCACCTAGCGGGGGCCATTCCTACAATGAGCAGTTCTTC. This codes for CASSPPSGGHSYNEQFF.

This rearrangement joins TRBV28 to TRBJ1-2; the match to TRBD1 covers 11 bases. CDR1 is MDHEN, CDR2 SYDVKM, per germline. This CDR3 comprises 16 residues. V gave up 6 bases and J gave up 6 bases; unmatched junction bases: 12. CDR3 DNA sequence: TGTGCCAGCAGCCTTCGGGACAGGGGGAGAAGAAATGGCTACACCTTC. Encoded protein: CASSLRDRGRRNGYTF.

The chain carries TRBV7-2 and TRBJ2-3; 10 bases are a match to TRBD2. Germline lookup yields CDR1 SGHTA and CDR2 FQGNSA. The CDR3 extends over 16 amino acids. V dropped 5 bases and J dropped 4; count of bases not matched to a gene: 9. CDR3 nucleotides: TGTGCCAGCAGCCTCAATAGCGGGGGGCTCGCAGATACGCAGTATTTT. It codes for CASSLNSGGLADTQYF.

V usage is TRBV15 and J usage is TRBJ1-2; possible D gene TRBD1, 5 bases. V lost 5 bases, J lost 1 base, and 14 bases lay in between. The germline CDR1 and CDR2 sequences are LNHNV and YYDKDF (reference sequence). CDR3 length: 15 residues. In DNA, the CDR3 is TGTGCCACCAGCTCTCACCACGACAGTAACTATGGCTACACCTTC. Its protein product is CATSSHHDSNYGYTF.

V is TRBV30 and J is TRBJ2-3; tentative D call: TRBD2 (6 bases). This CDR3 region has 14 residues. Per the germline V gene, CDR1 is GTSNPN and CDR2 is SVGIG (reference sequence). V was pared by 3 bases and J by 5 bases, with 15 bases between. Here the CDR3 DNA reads TGTGCCTGGAGCCGGGGGATCATAGGAGATACGCAGTATTTT. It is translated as CAWSRGIIGDTQYF.

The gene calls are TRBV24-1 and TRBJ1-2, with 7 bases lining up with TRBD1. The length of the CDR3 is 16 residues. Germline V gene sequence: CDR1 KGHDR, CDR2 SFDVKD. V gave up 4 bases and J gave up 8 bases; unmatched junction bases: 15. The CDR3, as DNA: TGTGCCACCAGTGACAGGACAGGACTTACATCGGGAGGCTACACCTTC. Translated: CATSDRTGLTSGGYTF.

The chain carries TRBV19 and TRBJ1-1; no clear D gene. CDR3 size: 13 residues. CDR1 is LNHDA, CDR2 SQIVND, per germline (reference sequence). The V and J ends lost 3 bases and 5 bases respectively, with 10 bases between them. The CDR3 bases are TGTGCCAGTAGTATTAGTCGGGAGACTGAAGCTTTCTTT. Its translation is CASSISRETEAFF.

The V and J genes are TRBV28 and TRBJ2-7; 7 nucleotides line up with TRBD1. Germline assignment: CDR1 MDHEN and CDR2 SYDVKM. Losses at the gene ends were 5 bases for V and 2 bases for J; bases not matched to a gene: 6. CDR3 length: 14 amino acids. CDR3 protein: CASSPGTVPYEQYF. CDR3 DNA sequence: TGTGCCAGCAGTCCCGGGACAGTCCCCTACGAGCAGTACTTC. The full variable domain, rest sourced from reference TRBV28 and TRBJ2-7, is DVKVTQSSRYLVKRTGEKVFLECVQDMDHENMFWYRQDPGLGLRLIYFSYDVKMKEKGDIPEGYSVSREKKERFSLILESASTNQTSMYLCASSPGTVPYEQYFGPGTRLTVT.

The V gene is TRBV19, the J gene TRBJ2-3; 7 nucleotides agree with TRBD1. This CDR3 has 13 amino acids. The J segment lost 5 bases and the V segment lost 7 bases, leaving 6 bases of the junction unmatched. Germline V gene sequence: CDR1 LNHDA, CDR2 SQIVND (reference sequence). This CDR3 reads CASKDRKEDTQYF. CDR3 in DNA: TGTGCCAGTAAGGACAGGAAGGAAGATACGCAGTATTTT.

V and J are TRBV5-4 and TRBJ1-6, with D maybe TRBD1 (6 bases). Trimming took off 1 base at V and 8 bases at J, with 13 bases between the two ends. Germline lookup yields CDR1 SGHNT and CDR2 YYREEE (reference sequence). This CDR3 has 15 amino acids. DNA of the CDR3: TGTGCCAGCAGCTTGCCGGGGGGGCCGGATTCACCCCTCCACTTT. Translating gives CASSLPGGPDSPLHF.

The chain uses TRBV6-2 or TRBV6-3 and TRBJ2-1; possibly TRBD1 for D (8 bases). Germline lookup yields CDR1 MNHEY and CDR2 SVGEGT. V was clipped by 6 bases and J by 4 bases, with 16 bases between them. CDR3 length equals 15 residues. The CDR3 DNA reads TGTGCCAGCAGCACTACAGGGGGGGGATACAATGAGCAGTTCTTC. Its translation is CASSTTGGGYNEQFF.

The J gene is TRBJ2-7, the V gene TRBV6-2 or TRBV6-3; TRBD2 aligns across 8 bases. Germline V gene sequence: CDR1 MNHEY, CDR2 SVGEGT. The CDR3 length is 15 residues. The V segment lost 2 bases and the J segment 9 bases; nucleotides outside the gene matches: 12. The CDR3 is CASSYPPGTGGVQYF. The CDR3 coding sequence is TGTGCCAGCAGTTACCCCCCGGGAACGGGAGGGGTGCAGTACTTC.

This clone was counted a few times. Here the CDR3 reads CASSVRPSDNEQFF. DNA for the CDR3: TGTGCCAGCAGCGTCAGGCCTTCGGACAATGAGCAGTTCTTC. The chain has TRBV9 and TRBJ2-1; D is undetermined. Trimming took 2 bases from V and 5 from J, leaving 11 bases between them. The CDR3 spans 14 residues. The germline V gene has CDR1 SGDLS and CDR2 YYNGEE.

CDR3 sequence (DNA): TGTGCCTGGAGGGGACAGGCCCAGGTGACTGAAGCTTTCTTT. Its protein product is CAWRGQAQVTEAFF. The chain employs TRBV30 and TRBJ1-1; 8 nucleotides agree with TRBD1. Germline lookup yields CDR1 GTSNPN and CDR2 SVGIG (reference sequence). This CDR3 spans 14 amino acids. The V gene end was trimmed by 3 bases and the J gene end by 5 bases; junction bases not matched to a gene: 8.

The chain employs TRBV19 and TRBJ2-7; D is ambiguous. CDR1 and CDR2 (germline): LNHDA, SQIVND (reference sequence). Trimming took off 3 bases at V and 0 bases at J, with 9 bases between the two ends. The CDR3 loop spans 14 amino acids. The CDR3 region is CASSMSGPSYEQYF. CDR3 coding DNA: TGTGCCAGTAGTATGTCGGGTCCCTCCTACGAGCAGTACTTC.

The CDR3 DNA reads TGTGCCAGCAGTTTAAAAGGCGGGAGGTCCACAGATACGCAGTATTTT. Protein product: CASSLKGGRSTDTQYF. The rearrangement uses TRBV27 and TRBJ2-3; 8 bases map to TRBD2. The V gene end was trimmed by 2 bases and the J gene end by 2 bases; junction bases not matched to a gene: 6. The germline gives CDR1 MNHEY, CDR2 SMNVEV (reference sequence). The CDR3 runs 16 residues.

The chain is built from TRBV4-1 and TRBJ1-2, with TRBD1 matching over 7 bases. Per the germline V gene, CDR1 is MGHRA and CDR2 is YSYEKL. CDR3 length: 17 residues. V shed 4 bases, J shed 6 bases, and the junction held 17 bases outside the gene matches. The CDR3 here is CASSPTEYEKGANGYTF. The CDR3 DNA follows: TGCGCCAGCAGCCCGACAGAATATGAAAAGGGGGCAAATGGCTACACCTTC.

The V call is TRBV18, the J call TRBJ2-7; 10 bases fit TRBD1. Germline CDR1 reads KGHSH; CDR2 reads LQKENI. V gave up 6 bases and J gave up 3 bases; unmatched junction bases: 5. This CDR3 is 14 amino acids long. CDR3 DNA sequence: TGTGCCAGCTCCACTGGACAGGGGGGCTACGAGCAGTACTTC. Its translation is CASSTGQGGYEQYF.

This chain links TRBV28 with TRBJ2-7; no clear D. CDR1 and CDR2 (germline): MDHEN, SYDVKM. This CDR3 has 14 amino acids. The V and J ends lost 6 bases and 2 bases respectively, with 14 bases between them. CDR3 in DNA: TGTGCCAGCAGGGGCGCGCAAACCACCTACGAGCAGTACTTC. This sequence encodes CASRGAQTTYEQYF.

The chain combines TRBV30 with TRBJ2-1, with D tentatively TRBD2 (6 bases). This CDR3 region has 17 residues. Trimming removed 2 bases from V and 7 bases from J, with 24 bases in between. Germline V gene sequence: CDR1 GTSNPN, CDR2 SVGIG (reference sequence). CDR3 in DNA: TGTGCCTGGAGTCCCGGGGATGGGGGGAACCGAGGGAATGAGCAGTTCTTC. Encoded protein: CAWSPGDGGNRGNEQFF.

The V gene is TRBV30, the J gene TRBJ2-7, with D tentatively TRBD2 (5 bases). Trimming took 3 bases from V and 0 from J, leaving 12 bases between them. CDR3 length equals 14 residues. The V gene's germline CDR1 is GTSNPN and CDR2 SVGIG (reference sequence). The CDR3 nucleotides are TGTGCCTGGAGAGGTTCGGGGAGCTCCTACGAGCAGTACTTC. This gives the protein CAWRGSGSSYEQYF. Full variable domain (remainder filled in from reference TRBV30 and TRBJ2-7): SQTIHQWPATLVQPVGSPLSLECTVEGTSNPNLYWYRQAAGRGLQLLFYSVGIGQISSEVPQNLSASRPQDRQFILSSKKLLLSDSGFYLCAWRGSGSSYEQYFGPGTRLTVT.

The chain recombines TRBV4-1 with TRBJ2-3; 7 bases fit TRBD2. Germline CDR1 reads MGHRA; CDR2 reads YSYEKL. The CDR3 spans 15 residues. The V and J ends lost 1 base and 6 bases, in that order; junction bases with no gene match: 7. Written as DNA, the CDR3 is TGCGCCAGCAGCCAAGTTGGGACTATATACGATACGCAGTATTTT. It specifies CASSQVGTIYDTQYF.

CDR3: CASSYLSGNTEAFF. The CDR3 nucleotides are TGTGCCAGCAGCTACCTAAGCGGGAACACTGAAGCTTTCTTT. This chain joins TRBV9 and TRBJ1-1; no clear D gene. The CDR3 loop spans 14 amino acids. Trimming took off 4 bases at V and 1 base at J, with 11 bases between the two ends. CDR1 and CDR2 from the germline V gene are SGDLS and YYNGEE.